This is a list of T cell receptor beta chains from one sample in a study of blood T cell repertoires in COVID-19. Only in-frame clones appear in the TCRdb table, and some are missing; sequencing was by immunoSEQ multiplex PCR. The sample includes 150,000 to 200,000 clones, around nine tenths of them seen just once. The sequenced material came from peripheral blood. The receptors were sampled from a man aged 40-55 years with active or convalescent COVID-19. Each CDR3 is given with its conserved first and last residue. The D gene is left open where the match is weak. Size is omitted from some rows. Given values are once, few, many or a class for expanded clones.

>-|-|TRBJ2-1|TRBV7-9
TGTGCCAGCAGCGCGACCGGGACTCTGCAGTTCTTC
CASSATGTLQFF
>TRBD1|-|TRBJ1-1|TRBV15
TGTGCCACCAGGACAGGGGGGGACACTGAAGCTTTCTTT
CATRTGGDTEAFF
>-|-|TRBJ2-7|TRBV6-2/TRBV6-3
TGTGCCAGCAGTTACGGGCAAAACGAGCAGTACTTC
CASSYGQNEQYF
>TRBD1|-|TRBJ2-1|TRBV28
TGTGCCAGCAGCGAAACCGGGACAGGGACGAATGAGCAGTTCTTC
CASSETGTGTNEQFF
>-|few|TRBJ2-7|TRBV19
TGTGCCAGTAGTATTTTGGCAGGGGACGAGCAGTACTTC
CASSILAGDEQYF
>-|-|TRBJ1-2|TRBV9
TGTGCCAGCAGCGTAGCCCCAGGGCTGATGTATGGCTACACCTTC
CASSVAPGLMYGYTF
>-|-|TRBJ2-7|TRBV5-4
TGTGCCAGCAGCTTGGGGACAGCCTCCTACGAGCAGTACTTC
CASSLGTASYEQYF
>TRBD1|once|TRBJ2-3|TRBV19
TGTGCCAGTAGTACCCGGCAGGGGGCAGATACGCAGTATTTT
CASSTRQGADTQYF
>-|few|TRBJ2-7|TRBV11-3
TGTGCCAGCAGCTGGGACTTCTACGAGCAGTACTTC
CASSWDFYEQYF
>TRBD2|-|TRBJ2-2|TRBV29-1
TGCAGCGCCGGGGGGGTGGCCGGGGAGCTGTTTTTT
CSAGGVAGELFF
>-|few|TRBJ2-2|TRBV24-1
TGTGCCACCAGTGCTCTAACCACGGGGGAGCTGTTTTTT
CATSALTTGELFF
>TRBD1|-|TRBJ1-2|TRBV12-3/TRBV12-4
TGTGCCAGCACCTCAGGGGGCTATGGCTACACCTTC
CASTSGGYGYTF
>-|few|TRBJ1-1|TRBV19
TGTGCCAGTAAACAGACAGATCGAGCTTTCTTT
CASKQTDRAFF
>-|-|TRBJ2-7|TRBV30
TGTGCCTGGAGTGTAAACAGACCCTACGAGCAGTACTTC
CAWSVNRPYEQYF
>-|-|TRBJ2-7|TRBV4-2
TGTGCCAGCAGCCAAGTTTCGGGACTTGAATACGAGCAGTACTTC
CASSQVSGLEYEQYF
>TRBD1|-|TRBJ1-2|TRBV28
TGTGCCAGCAGTTTACCCCTGACAGGGAGCGGCTACACCTTC
CASSLPLTGSGYTF
>-|-|TRBJ2-4|TRBV14
TGTGCCAGCAGCCAAACAGCAATTCAGTACTTC
CASSQTAIQYF
>-|-|TRBJ1-2|TRBV24-1
TGTGCCACCAGTGCCGCCAGCGGGATGATAGGAGGCTACACCTTC
CATSAASGMIGGYTF
>TRBD1|-|TRBJ1-4|TRBV7-9
TGTGCCAGCAGATCGGACAGGGGGGGAGATGAAAAACTGTTTTTT
CASRSDRGGDEKLFF
>TRBD1|-|TRBJ1-6|TRBV7-9
TGTGCCAGCAGCCCACAGGGGTATAATTCACCCCTCCACTTT
CASSPQGYNSPLHF
>TRBD2|-|TRBJ2-7|TRBV3-1/TRBV3-2
TGTGCCAGCAGCCTAGGGACTAGCGGTTATGAGCAGTACTTC
CASSLGTSGYEQYF
>TRBD2|-|TRBJ2-7|TRBV5-4
TGTGCCAGCAGCTTGGGTACTAGCGGGGGGTACGAGCAGTACTTC
CASSLGTSGGYEQYF
>TRBD1|-|TRBJ1-1|TRBV30
TGTGCCTGGACCCGCCTCGGGACAGTTCAGAACACTGAAGCTTTCTTT
CAWTRLGTVQNTEAFF
>-|-|TRBJ2-3|TRBV11-2
TGTGCCAGCAGCTTCAGGGGGGCTAGCACAGATACGCAGTATTTT
CASSFRGASTDTQYF
>-|few|TRBJ1-4|TRBV9
TGTGCCAGCAGCACTGCAAGGGCGGGGGAAAAACTGTTTTTT
CASSTARAGEKLFF
>-|-|TRBJ2-5|TRBV9
TGTGCCAGCAGCGTAGTGGTCGACCGCGGTGGGACCCAGTACTTC
CASSVVVDRGGTQYF
>TRBD1|-|TRBJ1-5|TRBV19
TGTGCCAGTAATAAACAGGGGGGCAATCAGCCCCAGCATTTT
CASNKQGGNQPQHF
>-|-|TRBJ1-1|TRBV3-1/TRBV3-2
TGTGCCAGCAGCCAAGGACAGGCGTGGACTGAAGCTTTCTTT
CASSQGQAWTEAFF
>-|-|TRBJ1-4|TRBV6-5
TGTGCCAGCAGTTACACTATCTCAGGGTTGGAAAAACTGTTTTTT
CASSYTISGLEKLFF
>-|-|TRBJ1-1|TRBV19
TGTGCCAGTAGTATGTATAGGAACACTGAAGCTTTCTTT
CASSMYRNTEAFF
>TRBD2|once|TRBJ2-1|TRBV19
TGTGCCACCCTTCCCGGCACTAGCGGGGGGAATGAGCAGTTCTTC
CATLPGTSGGNEQFF
>TRBD2|-|TRBJ2-3|TRBV5-6
TGTGCCAGCAGCTTTCAAGGACTAGCGACAGATACGCAGTATTTT
CASSFQGLATDTQYF
>-|-|TRBJ1-5|TRBV6-4
TGTGCCAGCAGTGTCTACGACAATCAGCCCCAGCATTTT
CASSVYDNQPQHF
>-|-|TRBJ2-5|TRBV7-2
TGTGCCAGCAGCCTACCGGTTTCAGAGACCCAGTACTTC
CASSLPVSETQYF
>-|-|TRBJ1-2|TRBV6-2/TRBV6-3
TGTGCCAGCAGCCCTGCGGGCCTAAGATATGGCTACACCTTC
CASSPAGLRYGYTF
>TRBD1|-|TRBJ2-3|TRBV11-3
TGTGCCAGCAGCTACCACAGGGGATCAGATACGCAGTATTTT
CASSYHRGSDTQYF
>TRBD1|few|TRBJ2-7|TRBV9
TGTGCCAGCAGCGTAGACGGGACAGAATACGAGCAGTACTTC
CASSVDGTEYEQYF
>TRBD1|-|TRBJ2-5|TRBV3-1/TRBV3-2
TGTGCCAGCAGCCAAGGAGGGGGCGATGAGACCCAGTACTTC
CASSQGGGDETQYF
>-|-|TRBJ2-7|TRBV28
TGTGCCAGCAGTTGGGGGCAGGTGGGCAACGAGCAGTACTTC
CASSWGQVGNEQYF
>-|-|TRBJ1-2|TRBV6-6
TGTGCCAGCAGTTACTCCCAGACTAACTATGGCTACACCTTC
CASSYSQTNYGYTF
>-|once|TRBJ2-2|TRBV3-1/TRBV3-2
TGTGCCAGCAGCCAAGATCCCCTAGCCGGGGAGCTGTTTTTT
CASSQDPLAGELFF
>TRBD1|-|TRBJ1-3|TRBV12-5
TGTGCTAGTGGTTTGGAGGGGGCAGCCAACACCATATATTTT
CASGLEGAANTIYF
>TRBD1|-|TRBJ1-1|TRBV5-1
TGCGCCAGCAGCTTAGGGGGCTCGGGGACTGAAGCTTTCTTT
CASSLGGSGTEAFF
>TRBD2|-|TRBJ2-1|TRBV19
TGTGCCAGTAGTATAGGAAGCGGGGGGGCCTACTCCTACAATGAGCAGTTCTTC
CASSIGSGGAYSYNEQFF
>-|-|TRBJ2-3|TRBV27
TGTGCCAGCAGTTTAATGCCGGTTTATTCTACAGATACGCAGTATTTT
CASSLMPVYSTDTQYF
>TRBD1|few|TRBJ1-4|TRBV28
TGTGCCAGCAGTCTTGAGACAGGGAACGAAAAACTGTTTTTT
CASSLETGNEKLFF
>TRBD2|-|TRBJ2-2|TRBV2
TGTGCCAGCAGGGAGCTAGCGGGCCGCACCGGGGAGCTGTTTTTT
CASRELAGRTGELFF
>-|-|TRBJ1-2|TRBV3-1/TRBV3-2
TGTGCCAGCAGCCAAGGAGGGAGGATAGATGGCTACACCTTC
CASSQGGRIDGYTF
>TRBD1|-|TRBJ2-4|TRBV2
TGTGCCAGCAGTGTAGGGACAGGGGGGAACATTCAGTACTTC
CASSVGTGGNIQYF
>-|-|TRBJ2-1|TRBV7-2
TGTGCCAGCAGCTTACGGCCTGGACAGATATACAATGAGCAGTTCTTC
CASSLRPGQIYNEQFF
>-|-|TRBJ1-5|TRBV7-6
TGTGCCAGCAGCTTTCGCGGGAGCAATCAGCCCCAGCATTTT
CASSFRGSNQPQHF
>-|-|TRBJ2-2|TRBV5-8
TGTGCCAGCAGCCGGTTGACAGGATCCGGGGAGCTGTTTTTT
CASSRLTGSGELFF
>-|once|TRBJ2-7|TRBV18
TGTGCCAGCTCTAAGGACAGCCACGAGCAGTACTTC
CASSKDSHEQYF
>TRBD1|once|TRBJ1-6|TRBV2
TGTGCCAGCAGTGAAGGGTTGGGATTTACAGGGGGCTATAATTCACCCCTCCACTTT
CASSEGLGFTGGYNSPLHF
>-|-|TRBJ1-2|TRBV7-9
TGTGCCAGCAGCTTATATATAGATAACTATGGCTACACCTTC
CASSLYIDNYGYTF
>-|-|TRBJ2-3|TRBV7-2
TGTGCCAGCAGCTTCATGTTTACGGGGGACCGTACAGATACGCAGTATTTT
CASSFMFTGDRTDTQYF
>-|-|TRBJ1-6|TRBV7-2
TGTGCCAGCAGCTTAGTAGGCAGGGGAAGTTACAATTCACCCCTCCACTTT
CASSLVGRGSYNSPLHF
>-|once|TRBJ1-5|TRBV5-6
TGTGCCAGCAGCTTGGGGACTGGGCGGAGCAATCAGCCCCAGCATTTT
CASSLGTGRSNQPQHF
>TRBD1|-|TRBJ1-2|TRBV6-5
TGTGCCAGCATCCGGGACAGGATATATGGCTACACCTTC
CASIRDRIYGYTF
>-|-|TRBJ2-1|TRBV29-1
TGCAGCGCGAGTAAGAGGAGCTCCTACAATGAGCAGTTCTTC
CSASKRSSYNEQFF